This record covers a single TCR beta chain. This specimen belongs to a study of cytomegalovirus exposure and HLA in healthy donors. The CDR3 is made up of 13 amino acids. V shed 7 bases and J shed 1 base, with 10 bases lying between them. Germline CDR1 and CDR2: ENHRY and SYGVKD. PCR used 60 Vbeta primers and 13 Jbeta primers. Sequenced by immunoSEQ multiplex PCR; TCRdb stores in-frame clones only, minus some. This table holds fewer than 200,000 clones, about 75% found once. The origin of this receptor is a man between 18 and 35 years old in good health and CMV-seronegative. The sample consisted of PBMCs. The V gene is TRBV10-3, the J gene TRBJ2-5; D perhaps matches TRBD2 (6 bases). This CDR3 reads CAIKAGTQETQYF. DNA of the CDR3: TGTGCCATCAAGGCGGGAACCCAAGAGACCCAGTACTTC.